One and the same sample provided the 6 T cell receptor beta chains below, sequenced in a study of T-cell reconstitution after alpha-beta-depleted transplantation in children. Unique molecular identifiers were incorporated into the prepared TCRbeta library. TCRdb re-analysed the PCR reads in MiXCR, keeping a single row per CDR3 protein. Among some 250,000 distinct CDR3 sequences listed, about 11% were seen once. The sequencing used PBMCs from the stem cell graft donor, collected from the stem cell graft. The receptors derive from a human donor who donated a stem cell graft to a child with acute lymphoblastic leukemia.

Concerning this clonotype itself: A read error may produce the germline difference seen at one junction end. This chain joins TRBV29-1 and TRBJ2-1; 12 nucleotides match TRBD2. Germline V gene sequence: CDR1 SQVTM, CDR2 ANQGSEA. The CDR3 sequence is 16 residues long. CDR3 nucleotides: TGCAGCGCCGCTTCTCCTAGCGGGAGGGTGGACAATGAGCACTTCTTC. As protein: CSAASPSGRVDNEHFF.

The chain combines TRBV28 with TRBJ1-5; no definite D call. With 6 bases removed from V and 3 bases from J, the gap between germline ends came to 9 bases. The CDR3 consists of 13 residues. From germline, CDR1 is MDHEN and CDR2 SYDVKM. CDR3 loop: CASRDRLNQPQHF. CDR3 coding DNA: TGTGCCAGCAGGGACCGCCTCAATCAGCCCCAGCATTTT.

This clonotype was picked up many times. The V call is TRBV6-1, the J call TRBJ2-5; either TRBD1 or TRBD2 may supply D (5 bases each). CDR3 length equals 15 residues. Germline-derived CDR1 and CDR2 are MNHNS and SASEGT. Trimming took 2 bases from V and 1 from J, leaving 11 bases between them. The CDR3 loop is CASSENAGTQETQYF. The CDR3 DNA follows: TGTGCCAGCAGTGAAAATGCAGGGACCCAAGAGACCCAGTACTTC.

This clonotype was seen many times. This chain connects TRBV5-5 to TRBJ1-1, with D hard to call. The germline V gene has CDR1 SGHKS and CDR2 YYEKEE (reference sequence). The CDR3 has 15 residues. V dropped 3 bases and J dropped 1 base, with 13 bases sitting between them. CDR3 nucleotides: TGTGCCAGCAGCTGGGGTCGACACCAGAACACTGAAGCTTTCTTT. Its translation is CASSWGRHQNTEAFF. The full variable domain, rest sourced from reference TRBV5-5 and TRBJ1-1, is DAGVTQSPTHLIKTRGQQVTLRCSPISGHKSVSWYQQVLGQGPQFIFQYYEKEERGRGNFPDRFSARQFPNYSSELNVNALLLGDSALYLCASSWGRHQNTEAFFGQGTRLTVV.

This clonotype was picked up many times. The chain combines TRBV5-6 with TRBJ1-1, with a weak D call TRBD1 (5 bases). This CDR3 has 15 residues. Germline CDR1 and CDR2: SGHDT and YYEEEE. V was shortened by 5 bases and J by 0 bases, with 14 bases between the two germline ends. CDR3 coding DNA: TGTGCCAGCAGTCTTATAAGCAGGGTGAACACTGAAGCTTTCTTT. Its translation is CASSLISRVNTEAFF. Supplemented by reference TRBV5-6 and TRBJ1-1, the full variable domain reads DAGVTQSPTHLIKTRGQQVTLRCSPKSGHDTVSWYQQALGQGPQFIFQYYEEEERQRGNFPDRFSGHQFPNYSSELNVNALLLGDSALYLCASSLISRVNTEAFFGQGTRLTVV.

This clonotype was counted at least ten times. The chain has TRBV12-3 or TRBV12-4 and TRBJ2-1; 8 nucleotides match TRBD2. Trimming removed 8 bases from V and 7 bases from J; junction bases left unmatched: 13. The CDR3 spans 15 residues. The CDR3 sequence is CASARQTGGLNEQFF. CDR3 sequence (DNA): TGTGCCAGCGCCCGCCAAACGGGGGGGCTAAATGAGCAGTTCTTC.